The clone carrying this T cell receptor (beta chain) was detected once. Its antigen is not identified. This record belongs to a study of T cells in narcolepsy. CDR1 is LNHDA, CDR2 SQIVND, per germline (reference sequence). This CDR3 has 18 residues. Trimming took 5 bases from V and 6 from J; bases not matched to a gene: 18. Study observations and caveats: HCRT-specific and TRIB2-specific autoreactive clonotypes appeared among same-patient CSF and blood CD4+ clonotypes.

Only in-frame clones appear in the TCRdb table, and some are missing; sequencing was by immunoSEQ multiplex PCR. The sample lists about 32,000 clones; about nine tenths were seen once. The gene calls are TRBV19 and TRBJ1-5; TRBD1 aligns across 8 bases. The sequence was obtained from a human donor with narcolepsy. Sequencing was carried out using CD45RA- memory CD4+ T cells from PBMCs. CDR3 DNA sequence: TGTGCCAGTAGTTCTTCCCGGACAGGGATTTCTACTGTTCAGCCCCAGCATTTT. It yields the protein CASSSSRTGISTVQPQHF.